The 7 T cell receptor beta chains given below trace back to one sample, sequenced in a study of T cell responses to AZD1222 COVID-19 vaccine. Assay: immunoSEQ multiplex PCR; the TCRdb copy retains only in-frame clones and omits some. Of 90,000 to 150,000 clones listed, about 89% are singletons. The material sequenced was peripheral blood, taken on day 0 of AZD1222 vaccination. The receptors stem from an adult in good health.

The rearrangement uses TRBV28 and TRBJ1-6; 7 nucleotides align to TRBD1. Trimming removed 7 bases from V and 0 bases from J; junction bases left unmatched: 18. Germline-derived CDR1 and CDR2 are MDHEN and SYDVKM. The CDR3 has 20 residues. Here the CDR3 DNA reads TGTGCCAGCAAAGGAAGCCTCGGGACAGCGGATAGCTCCTATAATTCACCCCTCCACTTT. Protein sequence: CASKGSLGTADSSYNSPLHF.

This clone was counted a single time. The CDR3 nucleotides are TGTGCCAGCAGTTACCAGTTTTTGAACACTGAAGCTTTCTTT. The encoded protein is CASSYQFLNTEAFF. The rearrangement links TRBV6-5 to TRBJ1-1; D gene unclear. Germline lookup yields CDR1 MNHEY and CDR2 SVGAGI. The CDR3 contains 14 residues. V lost 2 bases and J 0 bases, leaving 7 bases between the germline ends.

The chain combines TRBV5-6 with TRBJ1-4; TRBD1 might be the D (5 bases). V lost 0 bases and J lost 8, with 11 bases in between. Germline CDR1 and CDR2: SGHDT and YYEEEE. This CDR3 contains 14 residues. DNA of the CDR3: TGTGCCAGCAGCTTGGTAGGGGTAAGGGAAAAACTGTTTTTT. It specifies CASSLVGVREKLFF.

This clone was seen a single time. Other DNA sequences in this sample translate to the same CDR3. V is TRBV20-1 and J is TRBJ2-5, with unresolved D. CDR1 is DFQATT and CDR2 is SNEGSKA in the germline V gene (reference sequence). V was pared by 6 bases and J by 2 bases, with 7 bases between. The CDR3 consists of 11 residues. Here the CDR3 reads CSASQQETQYF. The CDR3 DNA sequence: TGCAGTGCCAGCCAGCAAGAGACCCAGTACTTC.

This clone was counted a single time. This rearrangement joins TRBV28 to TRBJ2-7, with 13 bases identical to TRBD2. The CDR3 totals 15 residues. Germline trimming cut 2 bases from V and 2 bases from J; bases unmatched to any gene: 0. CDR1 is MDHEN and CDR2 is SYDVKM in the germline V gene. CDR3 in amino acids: CASSLGLAGAYEQYF. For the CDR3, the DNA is TGTGCCAGCAGTTTAGGACTAGCGGGGGCCTACGAGCAGTACTTC.

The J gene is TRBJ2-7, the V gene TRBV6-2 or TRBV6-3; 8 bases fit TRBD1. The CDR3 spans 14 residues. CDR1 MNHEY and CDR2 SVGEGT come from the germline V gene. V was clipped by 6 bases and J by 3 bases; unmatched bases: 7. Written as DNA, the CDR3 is TGTGCCAGCAGCACCCAGGGGGCACTCTACGAGCAGTACTTC. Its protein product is CASSTQGALYEQYF.

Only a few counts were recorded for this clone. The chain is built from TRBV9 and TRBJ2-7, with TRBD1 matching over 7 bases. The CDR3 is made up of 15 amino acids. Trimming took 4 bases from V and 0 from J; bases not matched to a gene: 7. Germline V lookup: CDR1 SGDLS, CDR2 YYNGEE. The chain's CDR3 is CASSPQGLFSYEQYF. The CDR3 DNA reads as TGTGCCAGCAGCCCACAGGGGCTCTTCTCCTACGAGCAGTACTTC.